This T cell receptor (beta chain) is from a study of radiotherapy plus CTLA-4 blockade in lung cancer. This table comes from immunoSEQ multiplex PCR, and its TCRdb copy is limited to in-frame clones, with some not included. The sample carries more than 90,000 clones, around 90% recorded once. This clone was seen once. Antigen unknown. Germline assignment: CDR1 SGHVS and CDR2 FNYEAQ. V was clipped by 5 bases and J by 2 bases, with 19 bases between them. CDR3 length equals 17 residues. Study findings and constraints: Radiotherapy plus ipilimumab was followed by expansion in blood of tumor-derived TCR clones.

The V and J genes are TRBV7-6 and TRBJ1-5, with D hard to call. The TCR comes from a human donor with non-small cell lung cancer that progressed on radiotherapy plus ipilimumab. This sample comprised peripheral blood, obtained from a patient treated with radiotherapy plus ipilimumab. In nucleotides, the CDR3 is TGTGCCAGCAGCCAACACGATATCCGTCTAGGCAATCAGCCCCAGCATTTT. The encoded protein is CASSQHDIRLGNQPQHF. The full variable domain, with the rest looked up from reference TRBV7-6 and TRBJ1-5, is GAGVSQSPRYKVTKRGQDVALRCDPISGHVSLYWYRQALGQGPEFLTYFNYEAQQDKSGLPNDRFSAERPEGSISTLTIQRTEQRDSAMYRCASSQHDIRLGNQPQHFGDGTRLSIL.